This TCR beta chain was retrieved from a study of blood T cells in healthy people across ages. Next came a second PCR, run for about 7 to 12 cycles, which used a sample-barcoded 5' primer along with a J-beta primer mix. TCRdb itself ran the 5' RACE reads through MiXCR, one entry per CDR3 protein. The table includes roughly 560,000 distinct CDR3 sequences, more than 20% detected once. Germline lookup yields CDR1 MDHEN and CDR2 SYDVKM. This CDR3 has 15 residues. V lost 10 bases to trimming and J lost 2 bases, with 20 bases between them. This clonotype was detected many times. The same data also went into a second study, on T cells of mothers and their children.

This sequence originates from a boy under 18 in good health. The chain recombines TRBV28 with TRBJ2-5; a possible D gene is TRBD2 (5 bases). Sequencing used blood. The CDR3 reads CATLSRLRGQETQYF. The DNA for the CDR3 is TGTGCCACCCTCTCGAGACTCCGAGGGCAAGAGACCCAGTACTTC.